Listed below are T cell receptor beta chains from one sample, sequenced in a study of OX40 agonist ivuxolimab in advanced cancers. Profiled with immunoSEQ multiplex PCR; TCRdb holds only in-frame clones, not every one. The sample has about 90,000 clones; approximately 91% are singletons. The input for sequencing was CD4+ or CD8+ T cells sorted from blood, taken in a trial of the OX40 agonist ivuxolimab. The source of these receptors is an adult with an advanced solid tumor such as melanoma, head and neck, liver or kidney cancer. CDR3s include the opening cysteine and the closing phenylalanine or tryptophan. The order of the fields is V gene, clone size, J gene, D gene, CDR3 protein, CDR3 DNA. A D gene is named only where the DNA matches it firmly. The size of a clone is reported for some rows only, either as once, few or many, or as a class for expanded clones.

TRBV11-3,.,TRBJ2-7,TRBD1,CASSRQGTHEQYF,TGTGCCAGCAGCCGACAGGGGACCCACGAGCAGTACTTC
TRBV6-6,.,TRBJ1-2,TRBD1,CASSYRDRANYGYTF,TGTGCCAGCAGTTACCGGGACAGGGCGAACTATGGCTACACCTTC
TRBV21-1,once,TRBJ2-5,.,CASRAGTSGRHQETQYF,TGTGCCAGCAGGGCCGGGACTAGCGGGAGACACCAAGAGACCCAGTACTTC
TRBV28,.,TRBJ2-7,.,CASSFGGSPSYEQYF,TGTGCCAGCAGTTTCGGGGGTAGTCCATCCTACGAGCAGTACTTC
TRBV29-1,.,TRBJ2-2,TRBD1,CSVYPGTGGVGSHTGELFF,TGCAGCGTTTATCCCGGGACAGGGGGCGTGGGTAGCCACACCGGGGAGCTGTTTTTT
TRBV27,.,TRBJ1-5,.,CASSSSNEGDQPQHF,TGTGCCAGCAGTTCCTCTAATGAGGGGGATCAGCCCCAGCATTTT
TRBV6-1,.,TRBJ2-1,TRBD2,CASSEAGTSEFF,TGTGCCAGCAGTGAAGCGGGGACTAGCGAGTTCTTC
TRBV7-3,.,TRBJ2-3,TRBD2,CASSSGLAGVIDTQYF,TGTGCCAGCAGCTCAGGACTAGCGGGAGTTATAGATACGCAGTATTTT
TRBV7-9,.,TRBJ2-3,.,CASSQDSFDTQYF,TGTGCCAGCAGCCAGGACTCTTTCGATACGCAGTATTTT
TRBV19,.,TRBJ1-5,.,CARRGGNQPQHF,TGTGCCAGGAGGGGGGGCAATCAGCCCCAGCATTTT
TRBV10-3,.,TRBJ2-1,TRBD2,CAISDFAGGGNEQFF,TGTGCCATCAGTGACTTTGCGGGAGGGGGGAATGAGCAGTTCTTC
TRBV19,.,TRBJ1-1,TRBD1,CASSILGGSEAFF,TGTGCCAGTAGTATTTTAGGGGGCTCTGAAGCTTTCTTT
TRBV7-9,.,TRBJ2-7,.,CASNIARDEQYF,TGTGCCAGCAACATTGCTCGGGACGAGCAGTACTTC
TRBV11-2,.,TRBJ2-1,TRBD2,CASSFGTSGRARGEQFF,TGTGCCAGCAGCTTCGGGACTAGCGGGAGGGCCCGCGGTGAGCAGTTCTTC
TRBV7-2,once,TRBJ2-5,TRBD2,CASSLIGTSSQETQYF,TGTGCCAGCAGCTTAATCGGGACTAGCAGTCAAGAGACCCAGTACTTC
TRBV2,.,TRBJ2-2,TRBD2,CASKVSGRTGELFF,TGTGCCAGCAAGGTGTCCGGGAGGACCGGGGAGCTGTTTTTT
TRBV11-2,.,TRBJ2-7,.,CASSLAQGPYEQYF,TGTGCCAGCAGCTTAGCTCAGGGTCCCTACGAGCAGTACTTC
TRBV27,.,TRBJ2-2,.,CASSSFLGGELFF,TGTGCCAGCAGTTCCTTTCTTGGCGGGGAGCTGTTTTTT
TRBV2,.,TRBJ2-5,TRBD1,CASRQGSQETQYF,TGTGCCAGCCGACAGGGATCCCAAGAGACCCAGTACTTC
TRBV15,once,TRBJ2-1,.,CATSPSGGAYNEQFF,TGTGCCACCAGCCCCTCCGGGGGCGCGTACAATGAGCAGTTCTTC
TRBV6-5,.,TRBJ2-2,.,CASSYDRAAGELFF,TGTGCCAGCAGTTACGACCGGGCGGCCGGGGAGCTGTTTTTT
TRBV4-2,.,TRBJ2-7,.,CASSQGLLEAYEQYF,TGTGCCAGCAGCCAGGGACTTTTAGAAGCCTACGAGCAGTACTTC
TRBV28,.,TRBJ2-3,TRBD2,CASSSGLAGPLSTDTQYF,TGTGCCAGCAGTTCGGGACTAGCGGGACCTCTAAGCACAGATACGCAGTATTTT
TRBV10-1,.,TRBJ1-4,.,CASSERNSGGRNSEKLFF,TGCGCCAGCAGTGAGCGGAACAGCGGGGGGCGCAATTCGGAAAAACTGTTTTTT
TRBV6-1,.,TRBJ2-5,TRBD2,CASIKELAVETQYF,TGTGCCAGCATAAAGGAACTAGCGGTGGAGACCCAGTACTTC
TRBV7-9,.,TRBJ2-1,.,CASSLAPDGPNEQFF,TGTGCCAGCAGCTTAGCTCCGGACGGCCCCAATGAGCAGTTCTTC
TRBV2,.,TRBJ2-3,.,CASSESDFGTDTQYF,TGTGCCAGCAGTGAGTCGGACTTTGGCACAGATACGCAGTATTTT
TRBV14,.,TRBJ1-2,TRBD1,CASSQGQHRGLDGYTF,TGTGCCAGCAGCCAAGGTCAGCACAGGGGATTAGATGGCTACACCTTC
TRBV28,.,TRBJ2-7,TRBD2,CASSFGGRDYEQYF,TGTGCCAGCAGTTTCGGCGGGAGGGATTACGAGCAGTACTTC
TRBV7-2,.,TRBJ1-2,.,CASSFDVVARDVYGYTF,TGTGCCAGCAGCTTCGACGTAGTAGCCAGGGACGTTTATGGCTACACCTTC
TRBV28,.,TRBJ2-5,.,CASSTRQGGGETQYF,TGTGCCAGCAGTACGAGGCAGGGGGGGGGAGAGACCCAGTACTTC
TRBV19,.,TRBJ1-5,.,CASIDRSYSNQPQHF,TGTGCCAGTATCGACAGGAGTTATAGCAATCAGCCCCAGCATTTT
TRBV2,.,TRBJ2-7,TRBD2,CASSDGSGNYEQYF,TGTGCCAGCAGTGACGGTAGCGGGAACTACGAGCAGTACTTC
TRBV7-9,.,TRBJ2-1,.,CASSSKLGTYNEQFF,TGTGCCAGCAGCTCGAAGTTAGGGACCTACAATGAGCAGTTCTTC
TRBV6-5,.,TRBJ1-2,.,CASSYSRRTRSYGYTF,TGTGCCAGCAGTTACTCTCGTAGGACCCGTTCGTATGGCTACACCTTC
TRBV11-2,.,TRBJ2-3,.,CASSSQLESTQYF,TGTGCCAGCAGCTCACAACTGGAAAGTACGCAGTATTTT
TRBV11-2,.,TRBJ1-1,.,CASSSSRDRAAFF,TGTGCCAGCAGCAGCAGCAGGGATAGGGCCGCTTTCTTT
TRBV5-1,.,TRBJ1-5,.,CASSLAADQPQHF,TGCGCCAGCAGCTTGGCGGCGGACCAGCCCCAGCATTTT
TRBV15,.,TRBJ2-5,.,CATSRAVQETQYF,TGTGCCACCAGCAGAGCAGTGCAAGAGACCCAGTACTTC
TRBV7-2,.,TRBJ2-1,.,CASSLAGGFSYNEQFF,TGTGCCAGCAGCTTAGCAGGTGGATTCTCCTACAATGAGCAGTTCTTC
TRBV27,.,TRBJ2-7,TRBD2,CASSLRPTSGHYEQYF,TGTGCCAGCAGTCTCCGGCCGACTAGCGGCCACTACGAGCAGTACTTC
TRBV5-1,.,TRBJ2-7,TRBD1,CASSTRQGMDEQYF,TGCGCCAGCAGCACCCGACAGGGGATGGACGAGCAGTACTTC
TRBV2,.,TRBJ2-2,TRBD1,CASSLTGQATGELFF,TGTGCCAGCAGTTTGACCGGACAGGCCACCGGGGAGCTGTTTTTT
TRBV28,.,TRBJ2-7,TRBD2,CASSGETLAGGSGQYF,TGTGCCAGCAGCGGAGAAACACTAGCGGGAGGGAGCGGGCAGTACTTC
TRBV20-1,.,TRBJ2-1,.,CSAGSRAWEFF,TGCAGTGCTGGTAGTAGGGCCTGGGAGTTCTTC
TRBV28,.,TRBJ2-6,.,CASSLGGSGANVLTF,TGTGCCAGCAGTTTAGGGGGCTCTGGGGCCAACGTCCTGACTTTC
TRBV19,.,TRBJ2-1,.,CASSNPGTRAHNEQFF,TGTGCCAGTAGTAACCCCGGGACCCGGGCCCACAATGAGCAGTTCTTC
TRBV6-1,.,TRBJ2-1,TRBD2,CASSESSGSYNEQFF,TGTGCCAGCAGTGAGTCTAGCGGAAGCTACAATGAGCAGTTCTTC
TRBV6-1,once,TRBJ1-1,TRBD1,CARNTMDRRGTEAFF,TGTGCCCGCAATACTATGGACAGGCGTGGCACTGAAGCTTTCTTT
TRBV10-3,.,TRBJ2-4,TRBD2,CAISDSGAWNIQYF,TGTGCCATCAGTGATAGCGGGGCATGGAACATTCAGTACTTC
TRBV28,.,TRBJ2-2,.,CASSLSGQGRYTGELFF,TGTGCCAGCAGTTTGAGTGGGCAGGGGCGGTACACCGGGGAGCTGTTTTTT
TRBV27,.,TRBJ2-7,.,CASSRRGRYEQYF,TGTGCCAGCAGCCGTAGGGGGAGGTACGAGCAGTACTTC
TRBV7-8,.,TRBJ2-7,.,CASTSMGGGREQYF,TGTGCCAGTACCTCTATGGGAGGGGGCCGCGAGCAGTACTTC
TRBV7-2,.,TRBJ2-5,TRBD1,CASSLGQSQETQYF,TGTGCCAGCAGCCTGGGACAGTCCCAAGAGACCCAGTACTTC
TRBV28,.,TRBJ2-3,TRBD2,CASSLLGGLAGVNF,TGTGCCAGCAGCCTCCTTGGTGGGCTAGCGGGAGTGAATTTT
TRBV5-1,.,TRBJ2-5,.,CASSLGDKETQYF,TGCGCCAGCAGCTTGGGCGACAAAGAGACCCAGTACTTC
TRBV7-2,.,TRBJ2-7,.,CASSFGSPEQYF,TGTGCCAGCAGCTTTGGATCTCCCGAGCAGTACTTC